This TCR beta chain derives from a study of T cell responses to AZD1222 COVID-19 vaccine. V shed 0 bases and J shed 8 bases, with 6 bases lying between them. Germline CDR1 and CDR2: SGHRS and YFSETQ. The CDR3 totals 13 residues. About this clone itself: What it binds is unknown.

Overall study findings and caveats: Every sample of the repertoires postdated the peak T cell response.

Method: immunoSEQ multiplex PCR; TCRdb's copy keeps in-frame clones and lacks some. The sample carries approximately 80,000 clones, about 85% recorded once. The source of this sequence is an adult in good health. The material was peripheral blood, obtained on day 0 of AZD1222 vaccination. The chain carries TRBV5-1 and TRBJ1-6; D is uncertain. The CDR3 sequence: CASSLGGYSPLHF. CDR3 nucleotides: TGCGCCAGCAGCTTGGGCGGATATTCACCCCTCCACTTT.